What follows are 27 T cell receptor beta chains derived from one specimen sequenced in a study of OX40 agonist ivuxolimab in advanced cancers. This table comes from immunoSEQ multiplex PCR, and its TCRdb copy is limited to in-frame clones, with some not included. The data show more than 35,000 clones, roughly nine tenths seen once. Sequenced material: CD4+ or CD8+ T cells sorted from blood, taken in a trial of the OX40 agonist ivuxolimab. The receptors here all came from an adult with an advanced solid tumor such as melanoma, head and neck, liver or kidney cancer.

The V and J genes are TRBV4-1 and TRBJ2-1; D perhaps matches TRBD2 (6 bases). Germline V gene sequence: CDR1 MGHRA, CDR2 YSYEKL. V shed 0 bases and J shed 2 bases, with 8 bases lying between them. The CDR3 is 15 amino acids. The CDR3 nucleotides are TGCGCCAGCAGCCAAGACGGCGGGGCCTACAATGAGCAGTTCTTC. Amino acids: CASSQDGGAYNEQFF.

The chain employs TRBV9 and TRBJ2-7; possibly TRBD1 for D (5 bases). There are 13 residues in the CDR3. Germline V gene data show CDR1 as SGDLS and CDR2 as YYNGEE. The V end was cut by 4 bases, the J end by 3 bases, with 11 bases between. The CDR3 region is CASSFGHDYEQYF. The CDR3 DNA reads as TGTGCCAGCAGCTTTGGACATGACTACGAGCAGTACTTC.

CDR3 amino acids: CASSFGGTNYGYTF. The CDR3, as DNA: TGTGCCAGCAGTTTTGGCGGAACTAACTATGGCTACACCTTC. This rearrangement joins TRBV27 to TRBJ1-2; D not certain. V lost 3 bases, J lost 0 bases, and 8 bases lay in between. The CDR3 has 14 residues. Germline CDR1 MNHEY, CDR2 SMNVEV (reference sequence).

The V call is TRBV28, the J call TRBJ2-3; TRBD2 might be the D (6 bases). Germline V CDR1 and CDR2: MDHEN, SYDVKM. V was pared by 6 bases and J by 4 bases, with 14 bases between. This CDR3 has 14 amino acids. The CDR3 sequence: CASSIRGVADTQYF. In nucleotides, the CDR3 is TGTGCCAGCAGCATACGCGGGGTAGCAGATACGCAGTATTTT.

The chain is built from TRBV4-3 and TRBJ2-1; the D gene is possibly TRBD1 (5 bases). The CDR3 has 14 residues. From germline, CDR1 is LGHNA and CDR2 YSLEER. V lost 4 bases and J 6 bases, leaving 13 bases between the germline ends. CDR3 DNA: TGCGCCAGCAGCCTAGGGGCAGGACCCAATGAGCAGTTCTTC. This encodes CASSLGAGPNEQFF.

In DNA form, the CDR3 reads TGTGCCAGCAGCCTCCCAGGGGGAGAGCAGTACTTC. Translated: CASSLPGGEQYF. The chain uses TRBV13 and TRBJ2-7; TRBD1 agrees at 7 bases. The CDR3 sequence is 12 residues long. The germline CDR1 and CDR2 sequences are PRHDT and FYEKMQ (reference sequence). The V gene end was trimmed by 5 bases and the J gene end by 7 bases; junction bases not matched to a gene: 5.

The rearrangement uses TRBV27 and TRBJ2-3; tentatively, D is TRBD1 (5 bases). Trimming shortened V by 3 bases and J by 5 bases, and 12 bases separated the two germline ends. The CDR3 has 14 amino acids. CDR1 and CDR2 (germline): MNHEY, SMNVEV (reference sequence). For the CDR3, the DNA is TGTGCCAGCAGTTTGACAGTGTATGGAGATACGCAGTATTTT. The encoded protein is CASSLTVYGDTQYF.

This chain connects TRBV4-1 to TRBJ2-7; D uncertain. Trimming took off 1 base at V and 1 base at J, with 11 bases between the two ends. CDR3 length equals 15 residues. CDR1 is MGHRA, CDR2 YSYEKL, per germline. CDR3 coding DNA: TGCGCCAGCAGCCAAGGGGTGGGTAAATCCTACGAGCAGTACTTC. Its translation: CASSQGVGKSYEQYF.

The rearrangement links TRBV11-2 to TRBJ2-1, with TRBD2 matching 15 bases. The CDR3 covers 17 residues. Germline lookup yields CDR1 SGHAT and CDR2 FQNNGV. V gave up 7 bases and J gave up 3 bases; unmatched junction bases: 7. This chain's CDR3 is CASTGTSGGIDYNEQFF. The CDR3 nucleotides are TGTGCCAGCACCGGGACTAGCGGGGGGATCGACTACAATGAGCAGTTCTTC.

A single count supports this clone. The chain is built from TRBV28 and TRBJ1-4; TRBD1 is a possible D gene (6 bases). The CDR3 contains 14 residues. V lost 5 bases to trimming and J lost 7 bases, with 14 bases between them. Germline-derived CDR1 and CDR2 are MDHEN and SYDVKM. CDR3: CASSLRGAGEKLFF. The CDR3, as DNA: TGTGCCAGCAGTCTCCGGGGGGCGGGTGAAAAACTGTTTTTT.

The chain uses TRBV7-7 and TRBJ2-7; D is undetermined. This CDR3 spans 14 amino acids. The V gene's germline CDR1 is SSHAT and CDR2 FNYEAQ (reference sequence). Between the trimmed V and J ends, which lost 5 bases and 5 bases, there was a span of 16 bases. Here the CDR3 DNA reads TGTGCCAGCAGCCCATCCAGGACCCGGGACGAGCAGTACTTC. This translates into CASSPSRTRDEQYF.

This chain connects TRBV2 to TRBJ2-3; TRBD1 matches 9 bases. The CDR3 loop spans 15 amino acids. Germline V lookup: CDR1 SNHLY, CDR2 FYNNEI. J gave up 1 base and V 8 bases, and 7 bases lay outside the gene matches. The DNA of the CDR3 is TGTGCCAGCTGGGGACAGGGAAACGGCACAGATACGCAGTATTTT. It specifies CASWGQGNGTDTQYF.

A few counts support this clone. The chain's CDR3 is CASSLTPSLEGETQYF. CDR3 in DNA: TGTGCCAGCAGCTTAACGCCCAGTTTGGAAGGGGAGACCCAGTACTTC. This rearrangement joins TRBV7-6 to TRBJ2-5, with D unclear. Germline loops: CDR1 SGHVS, CDR2 FNYEAQ. V was trimmed by 2 bases and J by 5 bases, leaving 18 bases between them. The CDR3 sequence is 16 residues long.

The CDR3 spells CASSLSSRGREKLFF. In DNA form, the CDR3 reads TGTGCCAGCAGTTTGAGCAGTAGGGGGAGAGAAAAACTGTTTTTT. The rearrangement uses TRBV27 and TRBJ1-4; weak D call: TRBD1 (6 bases). V was shortened by 3 bases and J by 8 bases, with 16 bases between the two germline ends. This CDR3 contains 15 residues. Germline V gene data show CDR1 as MNHEY and CDR2 as SMNVEV (reference sequence).

This clone was seen only a few times. The rearrangement joins TRBV30 to TRBJ1-1, with D hard to call. The CDR3 runs 11 residues. Germline CDR1 and CDR2: GTSNPN and SVGIG (reference sequence). V lost 3 bases, J lost 7 bases, and 9 bases lay in between. The CDR3 DNA reads as TGTGCCTGGAGCCCCCTGTTTGAAGCTTTCTTT. The encoded protein is CAWSPLFEAFF.

V gene TRBV28 combines with J gene TRBJ1-4, with 8 bases identical to TRBD1. Germline V gene data show CDR1 as MDHEN and CDR2 as SYDVKM. With V trimmed by 4 bases and J by 2 bases, 12 bases remained unmatched. CDR3 length: 18 amino acids. CDR3 protein: CASSYPRGRTATNEKLFF. CDR3 nucleotides: TGTGCCAGCAGTTACCCCAGGGGGCGCACAGCGACTAATGAAAAACTGTTTTTT.

The rearrangement joins TRBV13 to TRBJ1-3; a weak D match, TRBD1 (5 bases). Germline CDR1 reads PRHDT; CDR2 reads FYEKMQ (reference sequence). The CDR3 covers 14 residues. V lost 3 bases, J lost 1 base, and 7 bases lay in between. The CDR3 sequence: CASSFGGSGNTIYF. CDR3 bases: TGTGCCAGCAGCTTTGGGGGATCTGGAAACACCATATATTTT.

The chain employs TRBV19 and TRBJ2-1, with TRBD2 matching 9 bases. V dropped 5 bases and J dropped 10; count of bases not matched to a gene: 12. This CDR3 is 15 amino acids long. Germline V CDR1 and CDR2: LNHDA, SQIVND (reference sequence). The CDR3 is CASSPEPAGGREQFF. The CDR3 DNA reads TGTGCCAGTAGTCCGGAACCAGCGGGGGGCCGCGAGCAGTTCTTC.

The genes are TRBV18 and TRBJ2-1; 7 positions agree with TRBD1. Per germline, CDR1 KGHSH and CDR2 LQKENI. There are 13 residues in the CDR3. V shed 4 bases and J 4 bases; nucleotides not matched to a gene: 1. The CDR3 DNA reads TGTGCCAGCTCACGGGACAGTTACAATGAGCAGTTCTTC. Its translation is CASSRDSYNEQFF.

Note on this clone: Compared with germline, one end of the junction differs, possibly owing to a read error. The chain links TRBV7-7 to TRBJ2-7, with 7 bases aligning to TRBD1. Per the germline V gene, CDR1 is SSHAT and CDR2 is FNYEAQ (reference sequence). The length of the CDR3 is 15 residues. This CDR3 is CASSLAPGTEYEQYF. CDR3 nucleotides: TGTGCTAGCAGCTTAGCCCCCGGGACAGAATACGAGCAGTACTTC.

The genes are TRBV11-2 and TRBJ1-6; TRBD1 aligns across 9 bases. Germline trimming cut 1 base from V and 7 bases from J; bases unmatched to any gene: 2. Germline V gives CDR1 SGHAT, CDR2 FQNNGV. This CDR3 has 15 amino acids. CDR3 nucleotides: TGTGCCAGCAGCTTAGGGGGGACAGGGAATTCACCCCTCCACTTT. Amino acid sequence: CASSLGGTGNSPLHF.

This rearrangement joins TRBV6-1 to TRBJ2-7; D is perhaps TRBD1 (6 bases). CDR3 length: 14 residues. Germline lookup yields CDR1 MNHNS and CDR2 SASEGT. V lost 7 bases and J 2 bases, leaving 15 bases between the germline ends. CDR3 residues: CASMGAGPTYEQYF. The CDR3 DNA reads TGTGCCAGCATGGGGGCAGGACCCACCTACGAGCAGTACTTC.

This clone has at least ten counts. The chain has TRBV7-6 and TRBJ1-2; the D gene is possibly TRBD1 (6 bases). This CDR3 is 14 amino acids long. Germline assignment: CDR1 SGHVS and CDR2 FNYEAQ. V was clipped by 4 bases and J by 3 bases, with 12 bases between them. The CDR3 spells CASSSGAVDYGYTF. The CDR3 DNA follows: TGTGCCAGCAGCTCGGGGGCGGTCGACTATGGCTACACCTTC.

The gene calls are TRBV19 and TRBJ1-6; D uncertain. The V and J ends lost 6 bases and 9 bases respectively, with 15 bases between them. The V gene's germline CDR1 is LNHDA and CDR2 SQIVND (reference sequence). The CDR3 loop spans 14 amino acids. The CDR3 here is CASSPAVEASPLHF. As DNA, the CDR3 is TGTGCCAGTAGCCCGGCCGTCGAGGCTTCACCCCTCCACTTT.

The chain has TRBV19 and TRBJ1-2; possibly TRBD1 for D (6 bases). Trimming pared 2 bases from V and 5 bases from J, leaving 15 bases between. Germline assignment: CDR1 LNHDA and CDR2 SQIVND (reference sequence). The CDR3 extends over 15 amino acids. CDR3 loop: CASSIPGEGVYGYTF. The CDR3 nucleotides are TGTGCCAGTAGTATACCAGGGGAAGGCGTTTATGGCTACACCTTC.

Here the CDR3 DNA reads TGTGCCAGCAGCTTTCTAGGCAGGGAGAGAAACGAGCAGTACTTC. Protein product: CASSFLGRERNEQYF. The chain recombines TRBV13 with TRBJ2-7; D tentatively reads TRBD1 or TRBD2 (5 bases each). This CDR3 has 15 residues. Trimming cost V 3 bases and J 5 bases, with 17 bases left between them. Per the germline V gene, CDR1 is PRHDT and CDR2 is FYEKMQ (reference sequence). The full variable domain, its missing parts supplied by reference TRBV13 and TRBJ2-7, is AAGVIQSPRHLIKEKRETATLKCYPIPRHDTVYWYQQGPGQDPQFLISFYEKMQSDKGSIPDRFSAQQFSDYHSELNMSSLELGDSALYFCASSFLGRERNEQYFGPGTRLTVT.

The chain uses TRBV4-2 and TRBJ2-7, with a possible D match to TRBD2 (7 bases). The CDR3 contains 15 residues. The V end was cut by 0 bases, the J end by 5 bases, with 14 bases between. Per the germline V gene, CDR1 is LGHNA and CDR2 is YNFKEQ. CDR3 DNA sequence: TGTGCCAGCAGCCAAGATTGGGGGGGGCACGACGAGCAGTACTTC. Translating it yields CASSQDWGGHDEQYF.